This is a list of T cell receptor beta chains from one sample in a study of blood T cell repertoires in COVID-19. Here immunoSEQ multiplex PCR was the method, and the copy in TCRdb shows in-frame clones only, minus some. The repertoire has over 70,000 clones, around four fifths of them found once; the top ten carry roughly 9.8%. The specimen sequenced was peripheral blood. The source is an elderly woman with acute or convalescent COVID-19. Each CDR3 is given with its conserved first and last residue. A D gene is named only where the DNA matches it firmly. Not every row has a clone size; where given, it reads once, few, many or a size class.

>-|TRBD2|TRBJ2-1|TRBV6-2/TRBV6-3
TGTGCCAGCAGTTACCCCGGACTAGCGGGGTACAATGAGCAGTTCTTC
CASSYPGLAGYNEQFF
>-|-|TRBJ2-1|TRBV4-1
TGCGCCAGCAGCCAAGAGACAGCCCTCTACAATGAGCAGTTCTTC
CASSQETALYNEQFF
>-|-|TRBJ2-1|TRBV13
TGTGCCAGCAGCTTGTACTCCTACAATGAGCAGTTCTTC
CASSLYSYNEQFF
>-|-|TRBJ2-5|TRBV25-1
TGTGCCAGCAGTGAAGGGCAGGGAAAGACCCAGTACTTC
CASSEGQGKTQYF
>-|TRBD2|TRBJ2-1|TRBV2
TGTGCCAGCAGTTCGACTAGCGGGTTTCCCGGGGTCTTC
CASSSTSGFPGVF
>few|TRBD1|TRBJ1-6|TRBV7-2
TGTGCCAGCAGTACCCGGGACAGGGGATCACCCCTCCACTTT
CASSTRDRGSPLHF
>-|-|TRBJ1-3|TRBV10-3
TGTGCCATCAGTGAAAGGGGAAGCTCTGGAAACACCATATATTTT
CAISERGSSGNTIYF
>-|TRBD1|TRBJ1-6|TRBV6-6
TGTGCCAGCAGTAGTGGACAGGGGCAATCACCCCTCCACTTT
CASSSGQGQSPLHF
>-|-|TRBJ2-7|TRBV6-5
TGTGCCAGCACTAGGGGGGGACCGGGGAGTGAGCAGTACTTC
CASTRGGPGSEQYF
>-|TRBD2|TRBJ2-2|TRBV24-1
TGTGCCACCAGTGGGCGGGAGGGCGGAAGGAAAACCGGGGAGCTGTTTTTT
CATSGREGGRKTGELFF
>-|TRBD1|TRBJ1-2|TRBV5-4
TGTGCCAGCAGCTCCGGACAGGCGCTAGGGGTTTCCTATGGCTACACCTTC
CASSSGQALGVSYGYTF
>few|-|TRBJ1-2|TRBV18
TGTGCCAGCTCACCAGAAGGGGACACCTACGGCTACACCTTC
CASSPEGDTYGYTF